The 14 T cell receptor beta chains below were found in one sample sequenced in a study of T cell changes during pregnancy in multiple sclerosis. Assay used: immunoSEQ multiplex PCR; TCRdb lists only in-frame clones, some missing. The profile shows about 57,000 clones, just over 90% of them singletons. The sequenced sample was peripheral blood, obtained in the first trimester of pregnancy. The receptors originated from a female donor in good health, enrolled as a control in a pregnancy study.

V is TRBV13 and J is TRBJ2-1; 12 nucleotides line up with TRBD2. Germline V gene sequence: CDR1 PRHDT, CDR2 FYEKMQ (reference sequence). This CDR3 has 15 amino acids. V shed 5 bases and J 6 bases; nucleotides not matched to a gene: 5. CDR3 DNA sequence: TGTGCCAGCAGCCTTCGGACTAGCGGGGTCAATGAGCAGTTCTTC. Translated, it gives CASSLRTSGVNEQFF.

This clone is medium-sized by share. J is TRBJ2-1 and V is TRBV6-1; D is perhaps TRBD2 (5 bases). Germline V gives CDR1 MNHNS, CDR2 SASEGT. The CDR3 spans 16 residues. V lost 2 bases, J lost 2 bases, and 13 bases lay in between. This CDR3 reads CASSELTGDPYNEQFF. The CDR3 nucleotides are TGTGCCAGCAGTGAATTAACCGGGGATCCCTACAATGAGCAGTTCTTC.

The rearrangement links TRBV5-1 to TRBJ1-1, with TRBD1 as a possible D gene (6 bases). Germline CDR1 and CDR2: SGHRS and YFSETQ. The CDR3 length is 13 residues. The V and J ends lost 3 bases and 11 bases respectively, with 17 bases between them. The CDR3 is CASSYEGGQRAFF. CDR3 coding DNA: TGCGCCAGCAGCTACGAGGGGGGGCAGAGGGCTTTCTTT.

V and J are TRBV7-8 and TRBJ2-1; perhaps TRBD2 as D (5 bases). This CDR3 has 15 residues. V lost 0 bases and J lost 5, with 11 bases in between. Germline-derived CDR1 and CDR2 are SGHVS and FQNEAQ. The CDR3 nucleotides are TGTGCCAGCAGCTTAGCCCGGGGTCGAAACAATGAGCAGTTCTTC. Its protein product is CASSLARGRNNEQFF.

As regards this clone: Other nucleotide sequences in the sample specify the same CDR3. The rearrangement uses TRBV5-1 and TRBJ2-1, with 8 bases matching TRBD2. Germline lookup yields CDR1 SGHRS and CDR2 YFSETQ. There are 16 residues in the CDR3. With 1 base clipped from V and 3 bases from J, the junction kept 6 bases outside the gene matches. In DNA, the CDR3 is TGCGCCAGCAGCTTGACGGGGGGGAGGAACTACAATGAGCAGTTCTTC. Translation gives CASSLTGGRNYNEQFF.

CDR3 DNA: TGCGCCAGCAGCTTGGGGACTAGCGGGAGCTACAATGAGCAGTTCTTC. This translates into CASSLGTSGSYNEQFF. J is TRBJ2-1 and V is TRBV5-1; 13 bases line up with TRBD2. V dropped 0 bases and J dropped 3; count of bases not matched to a gene: 0. This CDR3 has 16 amino acids. Looked up from germline, CDR1 is SGHRS and CDR2 is YFSETQ. The full variable domain, its missing parts supplied by reference TRBV5-1 and TRBJ2-1, is KAGVTQTPRYLIKTRGQQVTLSCSPISGHRSVSWYQQTPGQGLQFLFEYFSETQRNKGNFPGRFSGRQFSNSRSEMNVSTLELGDSALYLCASSLGTSGSYNEQFFGPGTRLTVL.

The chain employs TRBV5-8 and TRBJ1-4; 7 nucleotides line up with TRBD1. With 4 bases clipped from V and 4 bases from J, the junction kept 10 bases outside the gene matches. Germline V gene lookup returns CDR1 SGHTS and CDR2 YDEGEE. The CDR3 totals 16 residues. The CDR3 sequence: CASSRGQNPFNEKLFF. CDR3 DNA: TGTGCCAGCAGCAGGGGACAGAACCCTTTTAATGAAAAACTGTTTTTT.

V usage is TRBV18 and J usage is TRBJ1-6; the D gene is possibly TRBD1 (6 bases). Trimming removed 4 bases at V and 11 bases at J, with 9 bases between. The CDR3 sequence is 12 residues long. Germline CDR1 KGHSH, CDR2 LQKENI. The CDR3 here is CASSLQGTPLHF. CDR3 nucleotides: TGTGCCAGCTCACTTCAGGGGACACCCCTCCACTTT.

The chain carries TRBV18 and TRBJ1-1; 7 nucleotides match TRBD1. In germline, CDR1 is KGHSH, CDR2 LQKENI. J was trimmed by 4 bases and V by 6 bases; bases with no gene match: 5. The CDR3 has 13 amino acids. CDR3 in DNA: TGTGCCAGCTCTCCTCAGGGGGGCACTGAAGCTTTCTTT. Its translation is CASSPQGGTEAFF.

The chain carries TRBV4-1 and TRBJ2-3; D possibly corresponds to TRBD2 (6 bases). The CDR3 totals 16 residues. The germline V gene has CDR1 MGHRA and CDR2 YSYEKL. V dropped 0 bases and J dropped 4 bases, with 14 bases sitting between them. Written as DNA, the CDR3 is TGCGCCAGCAGCCAAGATAGGTACGGGAGTTCAGATACGCAGTATTTT. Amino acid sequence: CASSQDRYGSSDTQYF.

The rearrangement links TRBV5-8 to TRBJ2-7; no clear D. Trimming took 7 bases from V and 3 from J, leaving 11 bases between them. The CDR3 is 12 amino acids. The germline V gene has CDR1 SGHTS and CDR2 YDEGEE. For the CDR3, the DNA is TGTGCCAGCCGAGGCTCGGACTACGAGCAGTACTTC. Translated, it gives CASRGSDYEQYF.

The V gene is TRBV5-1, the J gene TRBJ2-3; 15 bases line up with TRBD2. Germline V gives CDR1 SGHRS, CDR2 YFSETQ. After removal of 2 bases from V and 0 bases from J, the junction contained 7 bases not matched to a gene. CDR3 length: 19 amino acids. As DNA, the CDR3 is TGCGCCAGCAGCTTTATTGGACTAGCGGGAGGGGGGAGCACAGATACGCAGTATTTT. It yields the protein CASSFIGLAGGGSTDTQYF.

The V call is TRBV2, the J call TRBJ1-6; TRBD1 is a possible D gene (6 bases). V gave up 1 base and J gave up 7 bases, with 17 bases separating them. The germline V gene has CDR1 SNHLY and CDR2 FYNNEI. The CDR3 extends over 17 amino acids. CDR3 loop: CASSEGTGGVGNSPLHF. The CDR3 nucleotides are TGTGCCAGCAGTGAAGGAACTGGGGGCGTAGGGAATTCACCCCTCCACTTT.

The CDR3 DNA follows: TGCGCCAGCAGCCAAAGGGCGGGAGGGCCTATAGTGGAGACCCAGTACTTC. It is translated as CASSQRAGGPIVETQYF. The chain employs TRBV5-1 and TRBJ2-5; 9 bases are a match to TRBD2. V lost 4 bases and J lost 5; bases outside the gene matches: 15. This CDR3 contains 17 residues. The germline gives CDR1 SGHRS, CDR2 YFSETQ.